This T cell receptor (beta chain) emerged from a study of identical twins. Overall study findings and caveats: While abundant cord blood beta clonotypes carried fewer insertions, memory repertoires showed no such pattern. For out-of-frame alpha sequences shared by twins, low generation probability was in excess. With beta out-of-frame sequences, excess sharing by twins was weaker.

This clonotype was observed a few times. Antigen specificity is unknown. Unique molecular identifiers were present on the cDNA, which also gained a universal primer site by template switching. TCRdb analysed the 5' RACE reads with MiXCR anew, one entry per CDR3 protein. Of approximately 680,000 distinct CDR3 sequences listed, about 7% are singletons. The CDR3 is 15 residues long. Germline V lookup: CDR1 SNHLY, CDR2 FYNNEI. The V end lost 3 bases, the J end lost 1 base, and 11 bases lay between the germline ends. These data were also filed under a second study, of yellow fever vaccine responses in identical twins.

This chain joins TRBV2 and TRBJ2-3; D may be TRBD2 (6 bases). The sample was PBMCs. The source is a woman younger than 30 in good health. CDR3 nucleotides: TGTGCCAGCAGTGATCGGGAGCTCCGCACAGATACGCAGTATTTT. This encodes CASSDRELRTDTQYF. Full variable domain (rest looked up from reference TRBV2 and TRBJ2-3): EPEVTQTPSHQVTQMGQEVILRCVPISNHLYFYWYRQILGQKVEFLVSFYNNEISEKSEIFDDQFSVERPDGSNFTLKIRSTKLEDSAMYFCASSDRELRTDTQYFGPGTRLTVL.